This T cell receptor beta chain stems from a study of radiotherapy plus CTLA-4 blockade in lung cancer. This CDR3 has 15 residues. Trimming cost V 3 bases and J 6 bases, with 15 bases left between them. Germline CDR1 MDHEN, CDR2 SYDVKM. Sequenced by immunoSEQ multiplex PCR; TCRdb stores in-frame clones only, minus some. The data show fewer than 140,000 clones, 70% to 90% seen once. As to this clone: The target antigen is unknown.

The study gave focal radiation plus ipilimumab CTLA-4 blockade to patients with chemo-refractory metastatic non-small-cell lung cancer. General study points: Early blood T cell clone dynamics reportedly forecast response best, with interferon-beta.

The TCR was taken from a human donor with non-small cell lung cancer that progressed on radiotherapy plus ipilimumab. Some clones in this sample may be carry-over from other donors' samples. The sample consisted of peripheral blood, taken from a patient treated with radiotherapy plus ipilimumab. The chain couples TRBV28 to TRBJ2-4, with D perhaps being TRBD1 or TRBD2 (5 bases each). DNA of the CDR3: TGTGCCAGCAGTTTTACAGGTTGGGCGGGAAACATTCAGTACTTC. This gives the protein CASSFTGWAGNIQYF.